The text below deals with one T cell receptor (beta chain). This sample was included in a study of blood T cell repertoires in COVID-19. Looking at the study overall: Some COVID-19 samples were acute and others convalescent; all came from the United States, Italy and Spain. The analysed material was cDNA or gDNA that came from T cells, B-cell-depleted T cells, or PBMCs.

Trimming removed 5 bases from V and 3 bases from J; junction bases left unmatched: 3. From germline, CDR1 is MNHNY and CDR2 SVGAGI (reference sequence). This CDR3 region has 15 residues. Original analysis: Reference gene primer amplification gave estimated nucleated cell counts. Sequencing used immunoSEQ multiplex PCR; TCRdb keeps in-frame clones, though not all of them. D and trimming come from the DNA, and the V and J calls and clone size come from that table. The sample has approximately 100,000 clones, about 85% seen once; the top ten hold about two fifths. This receptor was taken from an elderly man with acute or convalescent COVID-19. The chain couples TRBV6-6 to TRBJ2-3, with 12 bases identical to TRBD2. What was sequenced was peripheral blood. CDR3 in amino acids: CASSQTSGSTDTQYF. CDR3 sequence (DNA): TGTGCCAGCAGTCAGACTAGCGGGAGTACAGATACGCAGTATTTT.